This TCR beta chain was sequenced during a study of identical twins. This clonotype was picked up a small number of times. Template switching added a universal primer site; cDNA carried unique molecular identifiers. Using its own MiXCR run on the 5' RACE reads, TCRdb lists one record per CDR3 protein. The sample comprises around 370,000 distinct CDR3 sequences, 9% of which are singletons, and more than 8% rests with the top ten. The V and J ends lost 6 bases and 1 base respectively, with 9 bases between them. Germline V CDR1 and CDR2: LNHDA, SQIVND (reference sequence). This CDR3 spans 13 amino acids.

Sample: naive T cells sorted from blood. The receptor comes from a woman between 50 and 59 years old in good health. The chain couples TRBV19 to TRBJ1-1, with unresolved D. CDR3 bases: TGTGCCAGTAGAAACCCCTGGAACACTGAAGCTTTCTTT. It codes for CASRNPWNTEAFF.